These 28 T cell receptor beta chains share one sample of origin, sequenced in a study of blood T cell repertoires in COVID-19. Sequencing used immunoSEQ multiplex PCR; TCRdb keeps in-frame clones, though not all of them. This table holds roughly 250,000 clones, 86% found once. Sequencing was carried out using peripheral blood. Source of these receptors: a woman aged 25 to 39 with COVID-19, enrolled during active disease.

The chain recombines TRBV6-7 with TRBJ1-2; 7 bases map to TRBD1. TRBV6-7 falls under the ORF class, with uncertain function. This CDR3 region has 17 residues. V shed 10 bases, J shed 6 bases, and the junction held 23 bases outside the gene matches. The CDR3 region is CATPSNKPRQGNDGYTF. The CDR3 bases are TGTGCCACCCCATCGAACAAACCTCGACAGGGAAATGATGGCTACACCTTC.

The gene calls are TRBV7-2 and TRBJ2-5; the D gene is possibly TRBD2 (6 bases). The CDR3 consists of 13 residues. Germline-derived CDR1 and CDR2 are SGHTA and FQGNSA. Trimming took off 6 bases at V and 3 bases at J, with 11 bases between the two ends. The CDR3 DNA reads as TGTGCCAGCAGTTCAGCGGGTGAAGAGACCCAGTACTTC. Translation gives CASSSAGEETQYF.

This chain uses TRBV18 with TRBJ1-2; D unresolved. Trimming pared 3 bases from V and 9 bases from J, leaving 17 bases between. Germline CDR1 and CDR2: KGHSH and LQKENI. The CDR3 has 14 amino acids. The CDR3 DNA follows: TGTGCCAGCTCACCGGACCACCTTGCGACTAGCTACACCTTC. Translation: CASSPDHLATSYTF.

The V gene is TRBV24-1, the J gene TRBJ2-5; D uncertain. There are 12 residues in the CDR3. Trimming took off 7 bases at V and 2 bases at J, with 7 bases between the two ends. The V gene's germline CDR1 is KGHDR and CDR2 SFDVKD. The CDR3 spells CATRGDQETQYF. In DNA form, the CDR3 reads TGTGCCACCAGGGGCGATCAAGAGACCCAGTACTTC.

The count of this clone is one. The V call is TRBV6-5, the J call TRBJ1-2; 9 bases match TRBD1. The CDR3 spans 15 residues. The V gene's germline CDR1 is MNHEY and CDR2 SVGAGI. The J segment lost 5 bases and the V segment lost 6 bases, leaving 10 bases of the junction unmatched. CDR3 loop: CASRITGGGPYGYTF. CDR3 coding DNA: TGTGCCAGCAGAATCACAGGGGGCGGACCTTATGGCTACACCTTC.

The sample holds one count of this clone. This sequence joins TRBV5-1 and TRBJ1-6; 10 nucleotides agree with TRBD1. CDR1 is SGHRS, CDR2 YFSETQ, per germline. The trim removed 4 bases at V and 11 bases at J, leaving 9 bases unmatched. The CDR3 spans 15 residues. CDR3 in DNA: TGCGCCAGCAGCGCGGGCAGACAGGGGGCTCCACCCCTCCACTTT. Amino acids: CASSAGRQGAPPLHF. Complete variable domain (other parts from reference TRBV5-1 and TRBJ1-6): KAGVTQTPRYLIKTRGQQVTLSCSPISGHRSVSWYQQTPGQGLQFLFEYFSETQRNKGNFPGRFSGRQFSNSRSEMNVSTLELGDSALYLCASSAGRQGAPPLHFGNGTRLTVT.

The genes are TRBV25-1 and TRBJ1-1; D possibly corresponds to TRBD1 (6 bases). CDR1 MGHDK and CDR2 SYGVNS come from the germline V gene. The V end lost 4 bases, the J end lost 5 bases, and 17 bases lay between the germline ends. The CDR3 runs to 15 residues. The CDR3 nucleotides are TGTGCCAGCAGTGTTCCCAACCAGGGGAAAACTGAAGCTTTCTTT. Translated: CASSVPNQGKTEAFF. Full variable domain (missing parts from reference TRBV25-1 and TRBJ1-1): EADIYQTPRYLVIGTGKKITLECSQTMGHDKMYWYQQDPGMELHLIHYSYGVNSTEKGDLSSESTVSRIRTEHFPLTLESARPSHTSQYLCASSVPNQGKTEAFFGQGTRLTVV.

The rearrangement uses TRBV28 and TRBJ2-7; TRBD1 matches 8 bases. Germline CDR1 MDHEN, CDR2 SYDVKM. The length of the CDR3 is 15 residues. V lost 6 bases and J lost 2; bases outside the gene matches: 9. This CDR3 reads CASSAPGGNTYEQYF. CDR3 nucleotide sequence: TGTGCCAGCAGCGCCCCAGGGGGCAATACCTACGAGCAGTACTTC.

The V gene is TRBV2, the J gene TRBJ2-2; TRBD1 might be the D (5 bases). Germline CDR1 reads SNHLY; CDR2 reads FYNNEI. This CDR3 has 17 amino acids. Trimming stripped 1 base from V and 0 bases from J, with 12 bases between. The CDR3 DNA follows: TGTGCCAGCAGTGAAGGGACAACCCTTACGAACACCGGGGAGCTGTTTTTT. It codes for CASSEGTTLTNTGELFF.

Worth noting for this clone: The sample has other DNA sequences that encode this CDR3 too. The chain couples TRBV7-9 to TRBJ2-5; TRBD2 aligns across 7 bases. V trimming: 1 base; J trimming: 2 bases; junction bases outside the gene matches: 1. The germline V gene has CDR1 SEHNR and CDR2 FQNEAQ (reference sequence). The CDR3 loop spans 14 amino acids. The CDR3 is CASSLVGGQETQYF. CDR3 in DNA: TGTGCCAGCAGCTTAGTGGGGGGGCAAGAGACCCAGTACTTC.

The chain links TRBV5-1 to TRBJ2-1; TRBD1 matches at 7 bases. The CDR3 loop spans 15 amino acids. Looked up from germline, CDR1 is SGHRS and CDR2 is YFSETQ. V dropped 0 bases and J dropped 7; count of bases not matched to a gene: 7. The CDR3 DNA follows: TGCGCCAGCAGCTTGGAAGGGGGCGTGGGGAATGAGCAGTTCTTC. This gives the protein CASSLEGGVGNEQFF.

A note on this clone: Germline and junction disagree at one end, which may indicate a read error. The gene calls are TRBV18 and TRBJ2-3; no clear D. The germline gives CDR1 KGHSH, CDR2 LQKENI. This CDR3 has 14 residues. The CDR3 DNA follows: TGTGCCAGCTCAAAGGCAGGATCCACAAATACGCAGTATTTT. Its protein is CASSKAGSTNTQYF.

This clone was found once. Compared with germline, one end of the junction differs, possibly owing to a read error. The chain is built from TRBV20-1 and TRBJ2-1, with D uncertain. In germline, CDR1 is DFQATT, CDR2 SNEGSKA (reference sequence). The CDR3 runs 9 residues. CDR3 sequence reads: CSAGPMWLF. The CDR3 region has the DNA TGCAGTGCTGGTCCAATGTGGCTCTTC.

V and J are TRBV7-8 and TRBJ1-4, with D uncertain. Trimming removed 1 base at V and 0 bases at J, with 9 bases between. This CDR3 comprises 16 residues. Per the germline V gene, CDR1 is SGHVS and CDR2 is FQNEAQ. Written as DNA, the CDR3 is TGTGCCAGCAGCTTAGGAGCAGGTGCAACTAATGAAAAACTGTTTTTT. Encoded protein: CASSLGAGATNEKLFF.

The chain links TRBV27 to TRBJ2-7; TRBD2 agrees at 9 bases. The CDR3 extends over 16 amino acids. The V and J ends lost 3 bases and 1 base, in that order; junction bases with no gene match: 7. Germline V gene data show CDR1 as MNHEY and CDR2 as SMNVEV (reference sequence). The DNA for the CDR3 is TGTGCCAGCAGTTTGTTGGCTAGCGGGGAATCCTACGAGCAGTACTTC. This encodes CASSLLASGESYEQYF.

The chain combines TRBV18 with TRBJ1-5, with TRBD1 as a possible D gene (5 bases). The CDR3 loop spans 14 amino acids. The germline V and J ends were trimmed by 3 bases and 4 bases, with 10 bases remaining between them. Germline V lookup: CDR1 KGHSH, CDR2 LQKENI. The CDR3 region has the DNA TGTGCCAGCTCACCCGTGGGGCTAAATCAGCCCCAGCATTTT. It yields the protein CASSPVGLNQPQHF.

The chain links TRBV20-1 to TRBJ2-3, with 7 bases matching TRBD2. Looked up from germline, CDR1 is DFQATT and CDR2 is SNEGSKA (reference sequence). This CDR3 has 11 residues. In nucleotides, the CDR3 is TGCAGCTGGGGGGGGGCAGATACGCAGTATTTT. The encoded protein is CSWGGADTQYF.

The V call is TRBV12-5, the J call TRBJ2-5; possible D gene TRBD1, 5 bases. V shed 7 bases and J shed 5 bases, with 11 bases lying between them. Germline lookup yields CDR1 LGHNT and CDR2 FRNRAP. The CDR3 spans 12 residues. CDR3 region: CASAQGWETQYF. CDR3 DNA sequence: TGTGCTAGTGCCCAGGGATGGGAGACCCAGTACTTC.

J is TRBJ1-2 and V is TRBV6-6; D unresolved. CDR3 length equals 12 residues. Germline V gene data show CDR1 as MNHNY and CDR2 as SVGAGI (reference sequence). V gave up 11 bases and J gave up 5 bases, with 15 bases separating them. For the CDR3, the DNA is TGTGCCGTGGGAGGCCCTTGGTATGGCTACACCTTC. Amino acid sequence: CAVGGPWYGYTF.

The chain links TRBV1 to TRBJ2-7; the table's D call, TRBD2, was not checked against the DNA. TRBV1 corresponds to a pseudogene. CDR3 length: 15 residues. CDR3 sequence: CTSSRGEAGPYEQYF. CDR3 coding DNA: TGCACCAGCAGCCGAGGTGAAGCGGGGCCCTACGAGCAGTACTTC.

The gene calls are TRBV7-2 and TRBJ2-4; 8 bases map to TRBD2. There are 15 residues in the CDR3. CDR1 and CDR2 from the germline V gene are SGHTA and FQGNSA. The V gene end was trimmed by 3 bases and the J gene end by 8 bases; junction bases not matched to a gene: 9. CDR3 sequence: CASSLLSGTRDIQYF. The CDR3 DNA is TGTGCCAGCAGCTTGCTCTCCGGGACTAGGGACATTCAGTACTTC.

The gene calls are TRBV7-9 and TRBJ2-1; no clear D. The germline CDR1 and CDR2 sequences are SEHNR and FQNEAQ (reference sequence). The CDR3 spans 14 residues. V shed 5 bases and J shed 6 bases, with 14 bases lying between them. The CDR3: CASSTETVINEQFF. The CDR3 region has the DNA TGTGCCAGCAGCACCGAAACAGTGATCAATGAGCAGTTCTTC.

The rearrangement uses TRBV5-1 and TRBJ2-7; 10 bases are a match to TRBD1. The CDR3 consists of 14 residues. CDR1 SGHRS and CDR2 YFSETQ come from the germline V gene. V lost 3 bases, J lost 6 bases, and 6 bases stayed unmatched. The DNA for the CDR3 is TGCGCCAGCAGCTCCGGGACAGGGGCGGGCGAGCAGTACTTC. As protein: CASSSGTGAGEQYF.

The rearrangement joins TRBV24-1 to TRBJ2-5; 7 bases are shared with TRBD1. This CDR3 has 14 residues. The trim removed 3 bases at V and 4 bases at J, leaving 4 bases unmatched. Looked up from germline, CDR1 is KGHDR and CDR2 is SFDVKD. This CDR3 is CATSDAGTVETQYF. CDR3 DNA: TGTGCCACCAGTGATGCCGGGACAGTAGAGACCCAGTACTTC.

This chain uses TRBV11-2 with TRBJ2-1; 7 bases map to TRBD2. The CDR3 is 17 residues long. CDR1 and CDR2 (germline): SGHAT, FQNNGV. V shed 0 bases and J 12 bases; nucleotides not matched to a gene: 17. This CDR3 reads CASSLERGGQAYTRQFF. The CDR3 nucleotides read TGTGCCAGCAGCTTAGAGAGGGGAGGGCAAGCGTACACTAGGCAGTTCTTC.

The gene calls are TRBV2 and TRBJ1-4; D is uncertain. Between the trimmed V and J ends, which lost 2 bases and 8 bases, there was a span of 12 bases. Germline V gene data show CDR1 as SNHLY and CDR2 as FYNNEI. The CDR3 is 14 amino acids. The CDR3 coding sequence is TGTGCCAGCAGTGAAAGGAGGGTGAGGGAAAAACTGTTTTTT. Translating gives CASSERRVREKLFF.

This chain connects TRBV4-1 to TRBJ2-7; D is unclear. The V gene lost 0 bases and the J gene lost 2 bases, with 11 bases spanning the gap. CDR3 size: 15 residues. Germline values: CDR1 MGHRA, CDR2 YSYEKL. The CDR3 nucleotides are TGCGCCAGCAGCCAAGAACCAAAGCCTCCCTACGAGCAGTACTTC. Translated, it gives CASSQEPKPPYEQYF.

This sequence joins TRBV25-1 and TRBJ1-4; 8 bases map to TRBD1. V gave up 4 bases and J gave up 4 bases; unmatched junction bases: 5. The germline V gene encodes CDR1 MGHDK and CDR2 SYGVNS. The CDR3 length is 15 residues. CDR3: CASSGRDRFNEKLFF. The CDR3 nucleotides read TGTGCCAGCAGTGGCCGGGACAGGTTTAATGAAAAACTGTTTTTT. Complete variable domain (other parts from reference TRBV25-1 and TRBJ1-4): EADIYQTPRYLVIGTGKKITLECSQTMGHDKMYWYQQDPGMELHLIHYSYGVNSTEKGDLSSESTVSRIRTEHFPLTLESARPSHTSQYLCASSGRDRFNEKLFFGSGTQLSVL.